This T cell receptor (beta chain) is drawn from a study of T cell responses to AZD1222 COVID-19 vaccine. The CDR3 contains 16 residues. Germline V gene data show CDR1 as LGHDT and CDR2 as YNNKEL (reference sequence). V lost 3 bases, J lost 0 bases, and 12 bases lay in between. The assay was immunoSEQ multiplex PCR, and TCRdb's table has in-frame clones only and misses some. The sample lists some 280,000 clones; 90% to 95% were seen once. The rearrangement joins TRBV3-1 (or the pseudogene TRBV3-2) to TRBJ2-4; no clear D gene. The sample here was peripheral blood, taken 28 days after the second AZD1222 dose. This clonotype was sampled from an adult who received the AZD1222 COVID-19 vaccine. The CDR3: CASSQGSRVAKNIQYF. Here the CDR3 DNA reads TGTGCCAGCAGCCAGGGAAGTCGAGTAGCCAAAAACATTCAGTACTTC.